This T cell receptor beta chain was identified in a study of shared clonotypes between healthy human individuals. The wider study: The donor group consisted of a couple of women and a few men, aged 18 to 49.

Findings and limits, study-wide: Large sequencing depth failed to make sorted-subset sequencing complete, rarefaction showed. The diversity represented, both genetic and in exposure history, was limited by few donors.

Profiling relied on immunoSEQ multiplex PCR, and the TCRdb table lists in-frame clones only, not all of them. The sample holds roughly 2.2 million clones, around 90% seen once. This clone is a singleton in its sample. The antigen is undetermined. J was trimmed by 3 bases and V by 5 bases; bases with no gene match: 6. CDR3 length: 14 amino acids. The germline gives CDR1 MNHEY, CDR2 SMNVEV (reference sequence). This chain links TRBV27 with TRBJ1-1; 7 nucleotides align to TRBD1. The TCR comes from a young man in good health. Some clones in this sample may be carry-over from other donors' samples. The sample consisted of naive CD4+ T cells from PBMCs. Subset noted: CD45RA+ positively selected. The CDR3 sequence: CASSKNRGHTEAFF. DNA for the CDR3: TGTGCCAGCAGTAAGAACAGGGGTCACACTGAAGCTTTCTTT.